Reported below is one T cell receptor (beta chain). No antigen is known for it. Base qualities are not recorded, but no much larger clone differs from it by a single base. TCR libraries were generated with the immunoSEQ multiplex PCR assay, using TCR-beta and/or TCR-alpha/delta assays for each sample. The Illumina high-throughput platform was used to sequence the amplified TCR libraries. Processing in the source paper ran as follows. Clustering and dimensionality reduction relied on pairwise TCRdist distances among GMM-specific receptors from T cells that were either sorted ex vivo or expanded in vitro. Each clinical repertoire was assigned a mean NN-distance score, defined as the average TCRdist to the nearest 10% of tetramer-positive reference sequences. To compute GEM TCR motif frequency, the fraction of unique TCRs matching known GEM sequences by V/J usage and CDR3 length was calculated. Active tuberculosis was classified by linear discriminant analysis with leave-one-out cross-validation, implemented in scikit-learn. TCRdb carries this immuneACCESS record with in-frame sequences only. Its versions omit some clonotypes, under half of them owing to an unresolved V gene in the studies checked, with the rest unexplained. V and J calls and clone size are as listed in that table; D and trimming were resolved from the DNA. This sample comprises around 43,000 clones, nearly 97% of them detected only once. The biggest ten clones account for roughly 3.5% of the sample.

The entry originates in a study of T cells in tuberculosis listed by TCRdb under 2018. Regarding the complete study: In the study, CD1B tetramers and high-throughput TCR immunosequencing were combined to characterize T cells specific for the mycobacterial lipid antigen glucose monomycolate (GMM). A South African clinical cohort compared IGRA-negative adolescents, IGRA-positive adolescents with latent tuberculosis and adults with active tuberculosis, fewer than 12 per group.

From the germline V gene, CDR1 is SGHAT and CDR2 is FQNNGV. Compared with germline, V lacks 5 bases and J lacks 1 base; bases without a gene match: 4. The CDR3 starts with the cysteine, ends with the phenylalanine, and has 15 residues. Only CDR3 DNA is held: 45 bases, read in frame from base 1. Points the paper makes about the study in general: Compared with IGRA-negative controls, TCR-alpha repertoires from active tuberculosis had smaller mean NN-distances to GMM-specific TCRs, which suggests clonal expansion of these TCRs. Clinical samples were selected based on the availability of cryopreserved specimens, with adults included as active tuberculosis cases and adolescents included as controls. Using GEM motif frequencies, a classifier achieved approximately 72% accuracy, whereas a classifier built on the diverse GMM-specific repertoire got to more than 85% accuracy (AUROC around 0.9). Smaller NN-distances were partly driven by shorter CDR3-alpha lengths in active tuberculosis patients, and statistical significance was not reached for the TCR-beta difference.

At study entry, adolescents were screened for latent tuberculosis infection using a tuberculin skin test and the QuantiFERON-TB GOLD In-Tube IGRA. Immunosequencing of unsorted cryopreserved PBMC covered, on average, about 100,000 T cells per clinical donor. Eleven high schools in the Worcester region of the Western Cape, South Africa, served as enrollment sites for adolescents aged 12 to 18 years. Some 10 adolescents infected with M. tuberculosis and around ten uninfected adolescents were chosen and matched for age and sex. PBMC from adolescents were isolated by density centrifugation from freshly drawn heparinized blood and were then cryopreserved.

What was sequenced was PBMCs. This receptor chain uses TRBV11-2 and TRBJ2-2; 7 of the junction bases match TRBD1. The sequence derives from a donor aged 10-29 years with latent tuberculosis or without tuberculosis infection. Read as DNA, the sequence is TGTGCCAGCAGCGGGGACAGACTGAACACCGGGGAGCTGTTTTTT. It is translated as CASSGDRLNTGELFF.